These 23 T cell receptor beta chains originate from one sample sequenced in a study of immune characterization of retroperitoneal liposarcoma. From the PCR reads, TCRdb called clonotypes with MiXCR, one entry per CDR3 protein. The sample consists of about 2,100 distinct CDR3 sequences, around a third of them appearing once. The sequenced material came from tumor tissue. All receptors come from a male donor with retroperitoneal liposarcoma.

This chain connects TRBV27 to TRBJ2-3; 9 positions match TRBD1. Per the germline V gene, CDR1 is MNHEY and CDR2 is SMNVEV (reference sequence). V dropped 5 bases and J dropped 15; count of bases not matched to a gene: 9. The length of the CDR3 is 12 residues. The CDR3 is CASSDPGQGEYF. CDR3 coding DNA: TGTGCCAGCAGTGATCCGGGACAGGGAGAATATTTT.

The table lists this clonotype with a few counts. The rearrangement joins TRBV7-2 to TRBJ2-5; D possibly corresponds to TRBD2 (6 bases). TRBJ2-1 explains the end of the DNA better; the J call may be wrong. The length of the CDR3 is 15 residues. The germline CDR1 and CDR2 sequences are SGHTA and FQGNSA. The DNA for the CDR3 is TGTGCCAGCAGCTTAGAGATGGGGGGAAACTACGAGCAGTTCTTC. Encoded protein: CASSLEMGGNYEQFF.

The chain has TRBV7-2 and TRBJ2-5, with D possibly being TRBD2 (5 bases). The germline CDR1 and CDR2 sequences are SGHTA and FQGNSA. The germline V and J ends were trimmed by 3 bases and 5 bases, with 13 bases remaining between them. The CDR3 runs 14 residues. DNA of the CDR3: TGTGCCAGCAGCTTTGGGCAGCCGGGGGAGACCCAGTACTTC. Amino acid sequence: CASSFGQPGETQYF.

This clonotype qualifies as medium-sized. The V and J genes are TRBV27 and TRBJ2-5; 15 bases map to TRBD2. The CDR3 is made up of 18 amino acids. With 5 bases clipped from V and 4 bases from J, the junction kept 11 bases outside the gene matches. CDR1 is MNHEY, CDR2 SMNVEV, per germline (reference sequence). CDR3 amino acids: CASSIGTSGRHVLETQYF. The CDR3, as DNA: TGTGCCAGCAGTATCGGGACTAGCGGGAGGCATGTATTAGAGACCCAGTACTTC.

The CDR3 bases are TGTGCCAGCAGTGAAAGGGCGGGCACAGATACGCAGTATTTT. It encodes CASSERAGTDTQYF. This chain uses TRBV6-1 with TRBJ2-3; D is unclear. The CDR3 sequence is 14 residues long. The germline V gene has CDR1 MNHNS and CDR2 SASEGT. V lost 2 bases to trimming and J lost 1 base, with 7 bases between them.

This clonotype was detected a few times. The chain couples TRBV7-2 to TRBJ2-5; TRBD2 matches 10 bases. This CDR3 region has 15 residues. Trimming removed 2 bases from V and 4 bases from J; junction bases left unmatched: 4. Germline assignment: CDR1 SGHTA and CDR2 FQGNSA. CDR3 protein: CASSLYPSGRETQYF. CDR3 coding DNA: TGTGCCAGCAGCTTATACCCTAGCGGGAGAGAGACCCAGTACTTC.

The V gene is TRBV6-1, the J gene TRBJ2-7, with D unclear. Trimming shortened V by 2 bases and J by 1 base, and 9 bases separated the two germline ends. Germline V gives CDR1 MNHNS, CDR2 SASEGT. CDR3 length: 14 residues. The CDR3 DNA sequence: TGTGCCAGCAGTGAAAATGAGGAGTCCTACGAGCAGTACTTC. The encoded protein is CASSENEESYEQYF.

CDR3 in amino acids: CASSESGGAAYNEQFF. CDR3 DNA sequence: TGTGCCAGCAGCGAAAGCGGGGGGGCGGCCTACAATGAGCAGTTCTTC. The gene calls are TRBV6-1 and TRBJ2-1; 10 positions agree with TRBD2. CDR1 and CDR2 from the germline V gene are MNHNS and SASEGT. Germline trimming cut 6 bases from V and 2 bases from J; bases unmatched to any gene: 7. The CDR3 has 16 amino acids.

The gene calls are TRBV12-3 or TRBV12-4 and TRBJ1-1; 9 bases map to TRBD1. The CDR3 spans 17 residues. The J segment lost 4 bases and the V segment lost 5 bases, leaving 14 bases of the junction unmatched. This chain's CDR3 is CASSLDHKQGAGTEAFF. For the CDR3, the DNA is TGTGCCAGCAGTCTCGACCACAAACAGGGGGCGGGCACTGAAGCTTTCTTT.

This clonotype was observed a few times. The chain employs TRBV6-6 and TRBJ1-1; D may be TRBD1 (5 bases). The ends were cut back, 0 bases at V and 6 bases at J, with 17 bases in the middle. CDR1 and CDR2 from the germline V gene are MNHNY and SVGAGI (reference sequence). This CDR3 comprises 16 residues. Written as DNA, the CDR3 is TGTGCCAGCAGTTACTCTGCGACTCCAGGGATCGCTGAAGCTTTCTTT. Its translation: CASSYSATPGIAEAFF.

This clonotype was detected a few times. CDR3 DNA sequence: TGTGCCAGCAGTGATTGGACAGGTAGAGCAGATACGCAGTATTTT. Translating it yields CASSDWTGRADTQYF. The chain joins TRBV6-1 to TRBJ2-3; the match to TRBD1 covers 7 bases. The J segment lost 4 bases and the V segment lost 3 bases, leaving 7 bases of the junction unmatched. Germline assignment: CDR1 MNHNS and CDR2 SASEGT. The CDR3 extends over 15 amino acids.

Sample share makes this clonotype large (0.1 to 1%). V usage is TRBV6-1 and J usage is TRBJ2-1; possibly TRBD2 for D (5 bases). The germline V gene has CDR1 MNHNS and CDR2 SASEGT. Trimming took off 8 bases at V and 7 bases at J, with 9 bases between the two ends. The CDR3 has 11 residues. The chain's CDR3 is CASSRVNEQFF. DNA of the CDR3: TGTGCCAGCTCGAGGGTAAATGAGCAGTTCTTC.

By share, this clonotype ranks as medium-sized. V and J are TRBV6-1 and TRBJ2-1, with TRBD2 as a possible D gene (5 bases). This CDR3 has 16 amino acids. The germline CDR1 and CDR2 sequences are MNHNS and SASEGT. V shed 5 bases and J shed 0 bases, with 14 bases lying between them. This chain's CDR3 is CASSYRGDGSYNEQFF. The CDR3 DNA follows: TGTGCCAGCAGTTATCGGGGAGACGGCTCCTACAATGAGCAGTTCTTC.

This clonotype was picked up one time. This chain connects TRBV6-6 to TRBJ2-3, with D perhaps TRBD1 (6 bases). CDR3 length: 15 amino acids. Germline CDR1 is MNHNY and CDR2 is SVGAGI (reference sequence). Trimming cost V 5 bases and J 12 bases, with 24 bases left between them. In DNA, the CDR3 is TGTGCCAGCAGTCTCTACAGGGATGCATGGGAGACCCAGTATTTT. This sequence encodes CASSLYRDAWETQYF.

This chain's CDR3 is CASSYAGINYGYTF. The CDR3, as DNA: TGTGCCAGCAGTTACGCCGGTATTAACTATGGCTACACCTTC. The chain carries TRBV6-2 or TRBV6-3 and TRBJ1-2; unclear D gene. This CDR3 spans 14 amino acids. Germline CDR1 is MNHEY and CDR2 is SVGEGT. The germline V and J ends were trimmed by 2 bases and 1 base, with 8 bases remaining between them.

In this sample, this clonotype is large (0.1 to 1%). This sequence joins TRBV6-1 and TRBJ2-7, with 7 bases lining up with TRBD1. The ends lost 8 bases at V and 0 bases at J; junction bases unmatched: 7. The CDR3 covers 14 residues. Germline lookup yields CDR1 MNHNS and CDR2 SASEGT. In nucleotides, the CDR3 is TGTGCCAGCCGGGACAGCTATAGCTCCTACGAGCAGTACTTC. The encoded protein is CASRDSYSSYEQYF.

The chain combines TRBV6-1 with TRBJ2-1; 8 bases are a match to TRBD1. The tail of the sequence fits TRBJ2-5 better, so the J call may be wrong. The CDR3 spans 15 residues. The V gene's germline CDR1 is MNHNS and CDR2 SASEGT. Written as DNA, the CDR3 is TGTGCCAGCAGGGACGACAGGGGTTCCCAAGAGACCCAGTACTTC. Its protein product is CASRDDRGSQETQYF.

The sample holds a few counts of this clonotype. In nucleotides, the CDR3 is TGTGCCAGCAGTGAATTCGTCGGGGGGAATCAAGGGAATGAGCAGTTCTTC. Translation: CASSEFVGGNQGNEQFF. The J gene is TRBJ2-1, the V gene TRBV6-1; TRBD2 agrees at 7 bases. Germline trimming cut 2 bases from V and 7 bases from J; bases unmatched to any gene: 14. Looked up from germline, CDR1 is MNHNS and CDR2 is SASEGT. CDR3 length: 17 residues.

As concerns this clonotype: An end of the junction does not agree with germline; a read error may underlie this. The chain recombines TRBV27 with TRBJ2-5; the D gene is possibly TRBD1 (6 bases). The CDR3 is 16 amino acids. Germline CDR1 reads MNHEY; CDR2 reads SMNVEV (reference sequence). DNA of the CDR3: TGTGCCAGTAGTTTTGGTCCCCAGGGGAAAGTGGAGACCCAGTACTTC. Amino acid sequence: CASSFGPQGKVETQYF.

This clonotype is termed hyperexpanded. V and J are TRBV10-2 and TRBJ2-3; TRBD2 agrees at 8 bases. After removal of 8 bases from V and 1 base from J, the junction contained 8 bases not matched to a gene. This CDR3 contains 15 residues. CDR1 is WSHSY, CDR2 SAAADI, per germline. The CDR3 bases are TGCGCCAGCGGACCAGCGGGAGAGGGCACAGATACGCAGTATTTT. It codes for CASGPAGEGTDTQYF.

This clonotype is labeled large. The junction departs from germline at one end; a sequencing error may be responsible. CDR3 amino acids: CASSPWDRVSYEQFF. In DNA, the CDR3 is TGTGCCAGCTCCCCCTGGGACAGGGTGTCCTACGAGCAGTTCTTT. This chain links TRBV6-1 with TRBJ2-3; TRBD1 aligns across 9 bases. CDR1 is MNHNS and CDR2 is SASEGT in the germline V gene. The CDR3 runs to 15 residues.

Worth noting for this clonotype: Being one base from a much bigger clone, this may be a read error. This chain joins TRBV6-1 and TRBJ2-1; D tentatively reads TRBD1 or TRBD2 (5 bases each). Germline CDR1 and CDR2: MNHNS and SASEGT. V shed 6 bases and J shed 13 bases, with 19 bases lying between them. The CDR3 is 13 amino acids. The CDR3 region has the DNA TGTGCCAGCAGGGGACCCCAGCCAGAGACCCAGTTCTTC. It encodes CASRGPQPETQFF.

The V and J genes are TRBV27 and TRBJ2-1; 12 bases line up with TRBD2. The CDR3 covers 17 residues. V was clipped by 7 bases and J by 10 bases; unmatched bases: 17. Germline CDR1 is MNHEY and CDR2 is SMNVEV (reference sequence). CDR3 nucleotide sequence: TGTGCCAGCACCCAAACTGGACTAGCGGGGAAAAGTTACGAGCAGTTCTTC. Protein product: CASTQTGLAGKSYEQFF.